The 5 T cell receptor beta chains below were found in one sample sequenced in a study of CD8+ T cells in alopecia areata. Treatment indicated: oral pan-JAK inhibitor, 5-10 mg twice daily. Reverse transcribed after extraction, RNA yielded cDNA as the sequencing template. Generated by immunoSEQ multiplex PCR, the TCRdb table keeps only in-frame clones and is missing some. The repertoire includes approximately 200,000 clones, roughly three fifths of them detected once, and roughly 0.7% sits in the top ten. The material sequenced was CD4+ T cells sorted from blood, taken at week 4, from a patient treated with tofacitinib. Receptors were obtained from a human donor with alopecia areata.

This clone has just a few counts. The chain carries TRBV30 and TRBJ2-7, with 7 nucleotides matching TRBD1. The length of the CDR3 is 12 residues. After removal of 4 bases from V and 5 bases from J, the junction contained 5 bases not matched to a gene. Germline V gives CDR1 GTSNPN, CDR2 SVGIG (reference sequence). CDR3 loop: CAWMRGLHEQYF. The CDR3 DNA sequence: TGTGCCTGGATGAGGGGGCTGCACGAGCAGTACTTC.

The chain recombines TRBV30 with TRBJ2-3; D may be TRBD1 (5 bases). V was shortened by 2 bases and J by 2 bases, with 11 bases between the two germline ends. This CDR3 has 14 residues. Germline V gene lookup returns CDR1 GTSNPN and CDR2 SVGIG (reference sequence). The CDR3 sequence is CAWSQGDHTDTQYF. The CDR3 region has the DNA TGTGCCTGGAGTCAGGGTGACCACACAGATACGCAGTATTTT. Full variable domain (rest looked up from reference TRBV30 and TRBJ2-3): SQTIHQWPATLVQPVGSPLSLECTVEGTSNPNLYWYRQAAGRGLQLLFYSVGIGQISSEVPQNLSASRPQDRQFILSSKKLLLSDSGFYLCAWSQGDHTDTQYFGPGTRLTVL.

CDR3 residues: CAWAETRMANVLTF. CDR3 DNA: TGTGCCTGGGCCGAAACAAGGATGGCCAACGTCCTGACTTTC. The genes are TRBV30 and TRBJ2-6; D not certain. The V end lost 5 bases, the J end lost 6 bases, and 14 bases lay between the germline ends. The CDR3 length is 14 residues. Germline CDR1 GTSNPN, CDR2 SVGIG (reference sequence).

As concerns this clone: This sample includes further DNA sequences coding for the same CDR3. V and J are TRBV7-8 and TRBJ1-2; D is undetermined. V lost 1 base and J 2 bases, leaving 11 bases between the germline ends. The length of the CDR3 is 15 residues. CDR1 and CDR2 from the germline V gene are SGHVS and FQNEAQ. CDR3 coding DNA: TGTGCCAGCAGCTTAGGAGTCGGGGAAAACTATGGCTACACCTTC. This translates into CASSLGVGENYGYTF.

The V and J genes are TRBV15 and TRBJ2-7, with TRBD2 as a possible D gene (5 bases). Germline CDR1 LNHNV, CDR2 YYDKDF (reference sequence). This CDR3 spans 15 amino acids. V was pared by 3 bases and J by 1 base, with 13 bases between. CDR3 bases: TGTGCCACCAGCAGGGGAGAATCTAGGTCCTACGAGCAGTACTTC. It specifies CATSRGESRSYEQYF.